The 2 T cell receptor beta chains in this list originate from one sample, sequenced in a study of T cells in Graves' hyperthyroidism and ophthalmopathy. RNA transcripts yielded amplified TCR beta CDR3 regions. The HTBI primer set served for first-round RT-PCR of the TCR CDR3. TCRdb redid the calling of the multiplex PCR reads with MiXCR, one entry per CDR3 protein. The table records 600,000 to 800,000 distinct CDR3 sequences, roughly a third of them present only once. The sequenced sample consisted of blood. The source is a woman aged 40-49 years with Graves' hyperthyroidism.

In this sample, this clonotype turned up many times. The chain recombines TRBV19 with TRBJ2-7; 10 positions match TRBD1. V was clipped by 5 bases and J by 3 bases; unmatched bases: 7. Germline V gene data show CDR1 as LNHDA and CDR2 as SQIVND (reference sequence). CDR3 length equals 15 residues. In DNA form, the CDR3 reads TGTGCCAGTAGTCGGGACAGGGGCACTAACTACGAGCAGTACTTC. It translates to CASSRDRGTNYEQYF.

With regard to this clonotype: A much larger clone is a single base away; this may be a read error. This chain uses TRBV20-1 with TRBJ2-5; TRBD1 matches 8 bases. The CDR3 covers 15 residues. The germline V gene encodes CDR1 DFQATT and CDR2 SNEGSKA (reference sequence). With 5 bases clipped from V and 7 bases from J, the junction kept 15 bases outside the gene matches. CDR3 sequence: CSASPRQGPRRTQYF. CDR3 nucleotide sequence: TGCAGTGCTTCCCCGCGACAGGGGCCGAGGCGGACCCAGTACTTC.